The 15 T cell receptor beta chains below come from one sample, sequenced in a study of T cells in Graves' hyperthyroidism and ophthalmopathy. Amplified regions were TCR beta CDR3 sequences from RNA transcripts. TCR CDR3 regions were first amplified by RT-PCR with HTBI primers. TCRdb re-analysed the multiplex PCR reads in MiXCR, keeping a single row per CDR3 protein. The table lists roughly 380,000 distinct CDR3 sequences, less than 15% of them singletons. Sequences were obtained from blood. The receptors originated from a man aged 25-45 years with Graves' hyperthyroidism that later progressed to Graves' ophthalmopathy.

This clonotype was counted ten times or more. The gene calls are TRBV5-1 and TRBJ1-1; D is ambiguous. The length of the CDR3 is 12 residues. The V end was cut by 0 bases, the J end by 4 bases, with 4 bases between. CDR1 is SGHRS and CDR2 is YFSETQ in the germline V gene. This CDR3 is CASSLDSTEAFF. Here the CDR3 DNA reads TGCGCCAGCAGCTTGGACAGCACTGAAGCTTTCTTT.

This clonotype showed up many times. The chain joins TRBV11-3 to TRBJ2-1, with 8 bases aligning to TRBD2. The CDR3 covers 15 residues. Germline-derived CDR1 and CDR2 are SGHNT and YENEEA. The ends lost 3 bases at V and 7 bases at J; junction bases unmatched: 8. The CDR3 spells CASSLVRGGFNEQFF. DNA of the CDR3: TGTGCCAGCAGCTTGGTTCGGGGGGGCTTTAATGAGCAGTTCTTC. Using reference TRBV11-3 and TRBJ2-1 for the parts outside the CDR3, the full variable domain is EAGVVQSPRYKIIEKKQPVAFWCNPISGHNTLYWYLQNLGQGPELLIRYENEEAVDDSQLPKDRFSAERLKGVDSTLKIQPAELGDSAVYLCASSLVRGGFNEQFFGPGTRLTVL.

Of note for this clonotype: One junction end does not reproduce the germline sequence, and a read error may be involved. This CDR3 is CASSPKQGMSNQPPHF. CDR3 nucleotides: TGCGCCAGCAGCCCGAAACAGGGGATGAGCAATCAGCCCCCGCATTTT. This rearrangement joins TRBV4-1 to TRBJ1-5, with TRBD1 identical over 7 bases. The CDR3 loop spans 16 amino acids. The germline CDR1 and CDR2 sequences are MGHRA and YSYEKL.

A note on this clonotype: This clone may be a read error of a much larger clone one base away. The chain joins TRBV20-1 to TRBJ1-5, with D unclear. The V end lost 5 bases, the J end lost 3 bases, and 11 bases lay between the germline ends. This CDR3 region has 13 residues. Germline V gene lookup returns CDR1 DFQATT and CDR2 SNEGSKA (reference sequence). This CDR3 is CSAGVGVNQPQHF. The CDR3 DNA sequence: TGCAGTGCTGGAGTGGGCGTCAATCAGCCCCAGCATTTT.

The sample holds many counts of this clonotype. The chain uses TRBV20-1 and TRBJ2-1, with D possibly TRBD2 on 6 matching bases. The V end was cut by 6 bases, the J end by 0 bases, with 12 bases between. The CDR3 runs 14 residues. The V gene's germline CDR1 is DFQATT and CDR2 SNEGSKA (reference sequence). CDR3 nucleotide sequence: TGCAGTGCCAGGGACTGGATCTCCTACAATGAGCAGTTCTTC. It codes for CSARDWISYNEQFF.

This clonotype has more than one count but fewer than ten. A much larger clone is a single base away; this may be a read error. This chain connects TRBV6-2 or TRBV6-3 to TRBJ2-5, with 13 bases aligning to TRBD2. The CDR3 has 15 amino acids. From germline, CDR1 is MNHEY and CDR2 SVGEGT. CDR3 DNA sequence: TGTGCCAGCAGTCAACTAGCGGGGGGGCAAGAGACCCATTACTTC. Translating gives CASSQLAGGQETHYF.

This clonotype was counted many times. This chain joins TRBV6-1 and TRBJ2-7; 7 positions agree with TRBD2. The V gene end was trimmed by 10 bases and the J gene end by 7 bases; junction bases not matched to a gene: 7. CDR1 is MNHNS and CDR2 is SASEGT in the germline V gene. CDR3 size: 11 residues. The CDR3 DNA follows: TGTGCCACACGGACGCGGGGGGAGCAGTACTTC. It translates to CATRTRGEQYF.

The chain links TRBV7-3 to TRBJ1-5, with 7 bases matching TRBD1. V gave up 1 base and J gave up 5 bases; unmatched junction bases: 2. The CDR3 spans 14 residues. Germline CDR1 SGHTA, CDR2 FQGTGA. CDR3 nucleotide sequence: TGTGCCAGCAGCTTAAAGGGGGCGGATCAGCCCCAGCATTTT. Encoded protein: CASSLKGADQPQHF.

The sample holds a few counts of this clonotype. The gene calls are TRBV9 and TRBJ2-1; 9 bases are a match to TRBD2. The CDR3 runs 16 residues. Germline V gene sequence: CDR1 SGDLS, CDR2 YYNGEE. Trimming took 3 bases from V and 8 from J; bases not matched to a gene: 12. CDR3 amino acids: CASSASIGTSLHEQFF. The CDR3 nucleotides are TGTGCCAGCAGCGCAAGTATCGGGACTAGCCTACATGAGCAGTTCTTC.

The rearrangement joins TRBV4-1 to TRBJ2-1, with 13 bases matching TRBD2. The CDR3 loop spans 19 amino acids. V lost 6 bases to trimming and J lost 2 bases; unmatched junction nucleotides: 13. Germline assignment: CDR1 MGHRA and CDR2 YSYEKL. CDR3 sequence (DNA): TGCGCCAGCAGGCGAACTAGCGGGGGGGCCGTCTTTGCCTACAATGAGCAGTTCTTC. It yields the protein CASRRTSGGAVFAYNEQFF.

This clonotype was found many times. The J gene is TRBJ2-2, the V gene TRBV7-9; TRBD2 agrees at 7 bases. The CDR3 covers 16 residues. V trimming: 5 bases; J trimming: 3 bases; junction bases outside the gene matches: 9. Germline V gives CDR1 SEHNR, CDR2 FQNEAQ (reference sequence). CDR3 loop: CASSNFRRGDTGELFF. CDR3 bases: TGTGCCAGCAGCAACTTTCGCCGGGGGGACACCGGGGAGCTGTTTTTT.

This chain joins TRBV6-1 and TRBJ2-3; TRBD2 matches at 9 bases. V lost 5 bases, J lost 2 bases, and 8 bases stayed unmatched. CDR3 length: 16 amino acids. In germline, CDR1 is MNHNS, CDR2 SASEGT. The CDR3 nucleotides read TGTGCCAGCAGTTCCGCGACTAGCGGTTACACAGATACGCAGTATTTT. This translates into CASSSATSGYTDTQYF.

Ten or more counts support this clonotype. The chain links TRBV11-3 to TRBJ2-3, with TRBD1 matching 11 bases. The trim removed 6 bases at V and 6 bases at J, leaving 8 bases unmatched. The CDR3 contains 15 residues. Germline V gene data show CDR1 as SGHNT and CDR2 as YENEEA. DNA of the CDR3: TGTGCCAGCAGTGCGGACAGGGGGCTCTGGGATACGCAGTATTTT. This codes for CASSADRGLWDTQYF.

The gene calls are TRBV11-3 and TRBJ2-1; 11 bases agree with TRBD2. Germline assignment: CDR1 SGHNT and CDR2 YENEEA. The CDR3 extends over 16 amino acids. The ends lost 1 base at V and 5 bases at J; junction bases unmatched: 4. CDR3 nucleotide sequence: TGTGCCAGCAGCTTAGCCGGGACTAGCGGAAACAATGAGCAGTTCTTC. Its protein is CASSLAGTSGNNEQFF.

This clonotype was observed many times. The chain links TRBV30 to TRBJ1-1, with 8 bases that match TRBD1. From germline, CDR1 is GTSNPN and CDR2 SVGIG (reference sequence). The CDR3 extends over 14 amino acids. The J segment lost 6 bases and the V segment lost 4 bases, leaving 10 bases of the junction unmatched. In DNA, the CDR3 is TGTGCCTGGACGCAGGGGGCGGTTTTACCTGAAGCTTTCTTT. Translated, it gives CAWTQGAVLPEAFF.